This entry concerns a single T cell receptor beta chain. Its specific antigen is unknown. Base qualities are not provided; no much larger clone lies one nucleotide away. Using the deep immunoSEQ assay, TCR CDR3 regions were amplified from genomic DNA by multiplex PCR. For each cell subset, the extracted genomic DNA was distributed evenly across all wells of several immunoSEQ 96-well plates, and each plate served as one replicate. For sorted subsets, approximately 210 ng genomic DNA, equal to tens of thousands of T cell genomes, was loaded into each replicate PCR. The purified libraries were quantified using a Qubit 3.0 fluorometer, sized with a Bioanalyzer 2100, and then quantified again using the KAPA Library Quantification kit. Every immunoSEQ 96-well plate was sequenced on a dedicated single-read 150-cycle Illumina NextSeq 550 flow cell. The authors' analysis ran thus. Because the immunoSEQ output included only junctional sequences and no quality scores, the filtering could not be the same as the filtering used for full-length reads. To assign V/J genes and CDR3, sequences were annotated against IMGT germline references using PyIR, a Python wrapper for IgBLAST v1.9. Reads with weak V/J assignments (E-value above 1e-6), missing CDR3, stop codons, out-of-frame junctions, or ambiguous translated residues were removed. V3J clonotypes were defined as sequences sharing the same inferred V gene, J gene, and CDR3 amino acid sequence. Percentage overlap between repertoires was computed as shared unique clonotypes divided by the size of the smaller repertoire. Three approaches were used to assess repertoire richness: RTK rarefaction, the Chao1 estimator, and Recon v2.1 estimates of unobserved clonotypes. OLGA was used to compute generation probabilities for all TCRbeta clonotypes that the gDNA method yielded from several donors. In its TCRdb copy, this immuneACCESS table keeps in-frame sequences only and misses some clones. Where compared with another copy, unresolved V genes explain less than half of these, and the others have no known cause. The V and J calls and clone size come from that table; D and trimming were worked out from the DNA. The sample includes 800,000 or so clones, with just over 95% observed a single time. The top ten clones comprise 0.2% to 0.25% of the sample.

V lost 5 bases and J lost 4 bases; the stretch between them is 20 bases long. Measured from the cysteine to the phenylalanine, the CDR3 is 17 residues long. Left in the record is the CDR3 DNA by itself, 51 bases read in frame from the first base. As encoded in the germline V gene, CDR1 is SGHNT while CDR2 is YENEEA. The source of the sample is a study of shared clonotypes between healthy human individuals (TCRdb year 2020). Broadly, across the study: Three men and two women, aged 18 to 49 years, made up the cohort. To increase sequencing depth and limit assay-specific biases, TCR repertoire library preparation and sequencing were carried out by different laboratories using diverse techniques. To estimate repertoire size and how much clonotypes are shared between individuals, the study performed deep sequencing of blood TCR repertoires from about five healthy adults. Between about 0.9 and 10 billion PBMCs per donor were obtained by leukapheresis. For each donor, CD4 naive and CD4 memory were each run on three plates, CD8 naive on two plates, and CD8 memory on one plate. The study at large found these results: The genetic and exposure-history diversity represented was limited by the small number of donors. Incomplete sequencing was indicated by rarefaction of sorted-subset datasets, despite the large sequencing depth. Pairwise subsampling indicated that sequencing depth was expected to affect the degree of clonotype sharing among donors. Sharing across several donors was observed for approximately 5% of naive CD4, over 3% of naive CD8, 2% to 2.5% of memory CD4, and around 0.4% of memory CD8 clonotypes. Only blood was sampled, and tissue TCR repertoires likely differ from those in blood. Larger estimated clonotype richness was generally found for naive subsets than for memory subsets. Higher generation probabilities were observed for clonotypes shared by all four sorted-subset donors than for non-shared clonotypes.

CD8 naive samples consisted of CD45RO-negative cells that were positively selected for CCR7, yielding a CD45RA+CCR7+ population without TemRA cells. Donors were healthy HIV-negative adults with no recently reported acute infections or vaccinations. Only Caucasian adults living in Nashville, Tennessee, USA were represented among the donors. After blood collection by leukapheresis, PBMCs were isolated using Ficoll-Histopaque density gradient centrifugation and then cryopreserved in the vapor phase of liquid nitrogen. Purity and quantity of every magnetically sorted T cell population were checked by analytical flow cytometry. Each sorted fraction had its genomic DNA isolated and then quantified by UV absorbance on a Nanodrop 2000c.

What was sequenced was naive CD8+ T cells sorted from blood. The sample's cell subset or site label, decoded: CD45RA+CCR7+. The sequence was obtained from a man aged 25 to 40 in good health. The chain is assembled from TRBV11-3 and TRBJ2-2, with TRBD2 perhaps the D gene, on 6 matching bases. CDR3 loop: CASSPNWDLGGTGELFF. The DNA sequence is TGTGCCAGCAGCCCCAATTGGGACCTGGGAGGCACCGGGGAGCTGTTTTTT.